This entry is about one TCR beta chain. Which antigen it targets is not known. There are no base qualities to consult, and no much larger clone falls within one base. This entry is derived from a study of T cells in localized non-small cell lung cancer (dated by TCRdb to about 2020). For the wider study: The study analyzed T cell repertoires of about 230 early-stage NSCLC patients, comparing tumors and uninvolved tumor-adjacent lungs. NSCLC patients had a mean age of approximately 66 years, and 129 were male and 107 female. The cohort was made up of roughly 250 treatment-naive NSCLC patients whose localized lung tumors had been resected.

The immunoSEQ Assay was used to sequence TCR beta CDR3 regions from DNA. The authors' analysis ran thus. To compute T cell density, TCR beta template counts were normalized to usable DNA, which was estimated by amplifying housekeeping genes. Using the preseqR package, richness was estimated by extrapolating to 120,000 templates for tissue samples and 400,000 templates for PBMC samples. Clonality was defined as one minus Pielou's evenness. Differential abundance testing on productive amino-acid clonotypes, with a minimum total count of 5 and an alpha of 0.1, was used to identify tissue-enriched TCRs. The Jaccard Index and the Morisita Overlap Index were used to quantify repertoire overlap between compartments. GLIPH grouped TCR beta CDR3s together with public tetramer-defined viral CDR3s, and a viral motif had to include at least three viral sequences and show V-gene enrichment. The source is immuneACCESS, and TCRdb retained only in-frame sequences with V and J called. Part of the clones is not carried over; for the studies checked, unresolved V genes explain less than half of this, and the remainder is unexplained. V, J and clone size are those of that table, while D and trimming were read from the DNA. This sample lists under 20,000 clones; 90% to 95% were detected once. 4% of the sample belongs to the ten largest clones.

At diagnosis, tumor, uninvolved tumor-adjacent lung and peripheral blood were collected and then preserved as a mix of FFPE and fresh-frozen material. For TCR repertoire profiling, blood samples were analyzed in the form of peripheral blood mononuclear cells. Points the paper makes about the study in general: Uninvolved tumor-adjacent lung showed the highest T cell clonality, higher than tumor, which suggests more focused antigenic responses in the uninvolved tumor-adjacent lung. Higher T cell density in blood was associated with longer overall survival, whereas higher clonality in adjacent lung was associated with shorter survival. Of the top 100 tumor clones, a median of roughly 60 were detected in paired uninvolved adjacent lung; over 25 were also among that lung's top 100. Because multi-region tumor sequencing was not performed, intratumor heterogeneity could not be ruled out. Because of the exploratory design, TCR variables were selected using unadjusted p-values without false-discovery rate correction.

This TCR was sampled from a male donor at least 60 years old with stage I squamous cell lung carcinoma. Sequencing was performed on peripheral blood, taken before any cancer treatment.

At the DNA level, the sequence is TGTGCCAGCAGGGTACAAGTGGGGCAAGAGACCCAGTACTTC. This codes for CASRVQVGQETQYF. The V and J genes are TRBV28 and TRBJ2-5, with no D gene named confidently. V was cut back by 6 bases and J by 2 bases, leaving a gap of 13 bases between them. From a lookup of the germline V gene, CDR1 and CDR2 are MDHEN and SYDVKM. The CDR3 contains 14 residues, cysteine and phenylalanine counted. The read is trimmed to its CDR3 DNA, 42 bases read in frame from base 1.